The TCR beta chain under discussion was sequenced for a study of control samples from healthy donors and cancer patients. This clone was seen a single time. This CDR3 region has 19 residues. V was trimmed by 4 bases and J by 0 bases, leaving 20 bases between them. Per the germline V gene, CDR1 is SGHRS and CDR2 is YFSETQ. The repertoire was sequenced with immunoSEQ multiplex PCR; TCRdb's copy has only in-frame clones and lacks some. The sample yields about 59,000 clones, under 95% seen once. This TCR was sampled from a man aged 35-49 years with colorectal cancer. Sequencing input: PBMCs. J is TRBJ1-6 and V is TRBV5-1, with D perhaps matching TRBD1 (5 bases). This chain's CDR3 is CASSPGRAKRSSYNSPLHF. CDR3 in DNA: TGCGCCAGCAGCCCCGGCAGGGCCAAAAGGAGCTCCTATAATTCACCCCTCCACTTT.